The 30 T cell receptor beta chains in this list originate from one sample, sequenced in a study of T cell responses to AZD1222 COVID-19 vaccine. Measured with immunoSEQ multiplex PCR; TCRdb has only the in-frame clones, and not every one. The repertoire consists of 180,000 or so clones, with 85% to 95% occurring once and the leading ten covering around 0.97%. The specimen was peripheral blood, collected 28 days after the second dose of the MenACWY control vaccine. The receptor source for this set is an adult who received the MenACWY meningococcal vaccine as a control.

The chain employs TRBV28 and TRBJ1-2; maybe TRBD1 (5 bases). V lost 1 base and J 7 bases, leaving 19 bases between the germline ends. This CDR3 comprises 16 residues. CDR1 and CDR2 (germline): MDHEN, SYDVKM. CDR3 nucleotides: TGTGCCAGCAGTTTATACGGGGACGTGGGAGGAAGTGGCTACACCTTC. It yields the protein CASSLYGDVGGSGYTF.

The CDR3 region has the DNA TGTGCCAGCAGTTGGGACAGGAACACTGAAGCTTTCTTT. This codes for CASSWDRNTEAFF. The genes are TRBV6-5 and TRBJ1-1; TRBD1 agrees at 7 bases. CDR1 MNHEY and CDR2 SVGAGI come from the germline V gene. The CDR3 consists of 13 residues. After removal of 4 bases from V and 1 base from J, the junction contained 0 bases not matched to a gene.

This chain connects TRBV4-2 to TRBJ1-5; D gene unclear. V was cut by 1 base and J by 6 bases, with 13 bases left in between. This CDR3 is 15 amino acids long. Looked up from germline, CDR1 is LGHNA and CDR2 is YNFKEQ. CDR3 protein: CASSQVNRVGQPQHF. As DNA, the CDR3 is TGTGCCAGCAGCCAAGTAAACAGAGTGGGTCAGCCCCAGCATTTT.

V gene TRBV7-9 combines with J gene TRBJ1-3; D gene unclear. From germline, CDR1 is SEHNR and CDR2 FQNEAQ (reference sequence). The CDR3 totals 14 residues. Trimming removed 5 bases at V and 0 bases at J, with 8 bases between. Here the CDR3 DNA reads TGTGCCAGCAGCCGGACCTTCTCTGGAAACACCATATATTTT. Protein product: CASSRTFSGNTIYF.

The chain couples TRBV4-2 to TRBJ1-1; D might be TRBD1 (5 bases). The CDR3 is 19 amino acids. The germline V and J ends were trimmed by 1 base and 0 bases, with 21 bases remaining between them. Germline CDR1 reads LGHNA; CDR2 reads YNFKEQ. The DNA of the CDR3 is TGTGCCAGCAGCCAAGTTCATCAAAGCTTCCGGGGGGTGAACACTGAAGCTTTCTTT. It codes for CASSQVHQSFRGVNTEAFF.

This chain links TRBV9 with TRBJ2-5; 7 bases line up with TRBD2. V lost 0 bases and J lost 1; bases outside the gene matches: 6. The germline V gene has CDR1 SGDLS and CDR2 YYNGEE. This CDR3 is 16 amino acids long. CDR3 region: CASSVAVGGFQETQYF. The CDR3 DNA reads TGTGCCAGCAGCGTAGCGGTGGGGGGGTTCCAAGAGACCCAGTACTTC.

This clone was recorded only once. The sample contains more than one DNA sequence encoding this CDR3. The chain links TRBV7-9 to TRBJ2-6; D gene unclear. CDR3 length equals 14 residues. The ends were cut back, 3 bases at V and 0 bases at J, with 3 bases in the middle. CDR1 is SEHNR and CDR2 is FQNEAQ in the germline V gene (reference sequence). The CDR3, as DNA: TGTGCCAGCAGCTTCGGCTCTGGGGCCAACGTCCTGACTTTC. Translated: CASSFGSGANVLTF.

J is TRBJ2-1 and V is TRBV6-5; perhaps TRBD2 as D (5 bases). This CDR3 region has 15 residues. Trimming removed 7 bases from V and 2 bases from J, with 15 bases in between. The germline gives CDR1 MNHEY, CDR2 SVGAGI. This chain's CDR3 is CASTPRASPYNEQFF. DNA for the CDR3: TGTGCCAGCACTCCCCGGGCTAGCCCCTACAATGAGCAGTTCTTC.

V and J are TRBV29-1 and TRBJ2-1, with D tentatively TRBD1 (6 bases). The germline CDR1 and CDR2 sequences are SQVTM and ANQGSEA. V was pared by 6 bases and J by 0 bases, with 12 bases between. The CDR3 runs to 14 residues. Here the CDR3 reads CSVLEGGSYNEQFF. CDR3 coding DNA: TGCAGCGTACTGGAAGGGGGCTCCTACAATGAGCAGTTCTTC.

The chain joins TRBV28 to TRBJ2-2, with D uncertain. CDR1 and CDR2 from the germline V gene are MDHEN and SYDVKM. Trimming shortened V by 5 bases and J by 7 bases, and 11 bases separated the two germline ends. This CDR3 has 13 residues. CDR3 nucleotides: TGTGCCAGCAGTCCGACGTCGGGCGGGGAGCTGTTTTTT. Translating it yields CASSPTSGGELFF.

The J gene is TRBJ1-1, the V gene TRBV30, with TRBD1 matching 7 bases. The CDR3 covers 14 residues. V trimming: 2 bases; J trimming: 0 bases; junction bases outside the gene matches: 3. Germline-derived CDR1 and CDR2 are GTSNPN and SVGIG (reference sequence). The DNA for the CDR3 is TGTGCCTGGAGTAGGGGACAGATGAACACTGAAGCTTTCTTT. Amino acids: CAWSRGQMNTEAFF.

The CDR3 loop reads CASSRGTSGGGEQFF. CDR3 nucleotide sequence: TGTGCCAGCAGCCGCGGGACTAGCGGGGGAGGTGAGCAGTTCTTC. The chain couples TRBV14 to TRBJ2-1, with 14 bases matching TRBD2. Unmatched junction bases numbered 5, after V lost 4 bases and J lost 9 bases. Germline-derived CDR1 and CDR2 are SGHDN and FVKESK. This CDR3 is 15 amino acids long.

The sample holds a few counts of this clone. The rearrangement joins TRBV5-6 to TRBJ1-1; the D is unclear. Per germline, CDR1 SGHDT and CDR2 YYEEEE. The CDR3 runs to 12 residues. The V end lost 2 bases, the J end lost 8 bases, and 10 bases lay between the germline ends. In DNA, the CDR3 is TGTGCCAGCAGCTTTGGCTCGGCAGAAGCTTTCTTT. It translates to CASSFGSAEAFF.

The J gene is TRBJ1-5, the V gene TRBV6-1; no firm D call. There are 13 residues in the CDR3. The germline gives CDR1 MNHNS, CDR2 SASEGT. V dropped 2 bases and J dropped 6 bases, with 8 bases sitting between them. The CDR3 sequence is CASSEIIGQPQHF. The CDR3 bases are TGTGCCAGCAGTGAAATTATCGGTCAGCCCCAGCATTTT.

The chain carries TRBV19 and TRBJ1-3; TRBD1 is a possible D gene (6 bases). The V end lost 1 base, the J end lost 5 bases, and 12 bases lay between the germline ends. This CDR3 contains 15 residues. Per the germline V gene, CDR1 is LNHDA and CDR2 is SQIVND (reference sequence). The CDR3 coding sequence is TGTGCCAGTAGTATAGCCGTGGACAGCCGAAACACCATATATTTT. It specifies CASSIAVDSRNTIYF.

CDR3 sequence: CASSYTTRTHEKLFF. In nucleotides, the CDR3 is TGTGCCAGCAGTTACACGACTAGGACACATGAAAAACTGTTTTTT. This chain connects TRBV6-5 to TRBJ1-4; possible D gene TRBD1, 5 bases. V dropped 2 bases and J dropped 6 bases, with 13 bases sitting between them. CDR1 and CDR2 from the germline V gene are MNHEY and SVGAGI. The CDR3 extends over 15 amino acids.

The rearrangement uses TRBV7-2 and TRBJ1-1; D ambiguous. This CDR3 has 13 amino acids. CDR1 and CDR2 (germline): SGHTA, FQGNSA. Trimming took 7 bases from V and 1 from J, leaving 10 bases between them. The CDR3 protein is CASNPWGNTEAFF. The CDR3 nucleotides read TGTGCCAGCAACCCTTGGGGGAACACTGAAGCTTTCTTT. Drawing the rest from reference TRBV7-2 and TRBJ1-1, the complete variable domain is GAGVSQSPSNKVTEKGKDVELRCDPISGHTALYWYRQSLGQGLEFLIYFQGNSAPDKSGLPSDRFSAERTGGSVSTLTIQRTQQEDSAVYLCASNPWGNTEAFFGQGTRLTVV.

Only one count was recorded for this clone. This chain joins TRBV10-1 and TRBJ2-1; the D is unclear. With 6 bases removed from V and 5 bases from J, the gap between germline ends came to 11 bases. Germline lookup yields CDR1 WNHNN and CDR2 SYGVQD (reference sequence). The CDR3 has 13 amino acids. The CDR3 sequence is CASSRGYNNEQFF. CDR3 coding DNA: TGCGCCAGCAGCCGAGGATATAACAATGAGCAGTTCTTC.

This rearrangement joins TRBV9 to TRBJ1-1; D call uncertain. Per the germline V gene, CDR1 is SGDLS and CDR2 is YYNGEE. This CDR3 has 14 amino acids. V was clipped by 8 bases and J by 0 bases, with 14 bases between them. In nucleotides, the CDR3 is TGTGCCAGTACCAAAGACCTCATGAACACTGAAGCTTTCTTT. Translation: CASTKDLMNTEAFF.

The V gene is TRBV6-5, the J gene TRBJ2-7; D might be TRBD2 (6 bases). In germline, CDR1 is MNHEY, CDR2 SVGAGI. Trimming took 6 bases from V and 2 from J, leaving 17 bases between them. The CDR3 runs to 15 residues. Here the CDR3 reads CASSPGGGGTYEQYF. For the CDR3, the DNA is TGTGCCAGCAGCCCCGGGGGTGGGGGTACCTACGAGCAGTACTTC.

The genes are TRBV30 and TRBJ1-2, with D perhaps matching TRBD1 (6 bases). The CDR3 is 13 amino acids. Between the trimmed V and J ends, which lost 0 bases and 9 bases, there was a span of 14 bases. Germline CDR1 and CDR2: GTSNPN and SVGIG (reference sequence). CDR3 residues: CAWSVGGGWSYTF. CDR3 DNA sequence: TGTGCCTGGAGTGTAGGAGGGGGATGGAGCTACACCTTC.

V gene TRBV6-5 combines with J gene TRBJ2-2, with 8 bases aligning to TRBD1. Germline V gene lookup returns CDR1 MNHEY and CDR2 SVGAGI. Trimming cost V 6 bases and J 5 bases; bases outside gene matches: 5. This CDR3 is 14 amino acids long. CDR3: CASRATGATGELFF. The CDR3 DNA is TGTGCCAGCAGAGCGACAGGGGCAACCGGGGAGCTGTTTTTT.

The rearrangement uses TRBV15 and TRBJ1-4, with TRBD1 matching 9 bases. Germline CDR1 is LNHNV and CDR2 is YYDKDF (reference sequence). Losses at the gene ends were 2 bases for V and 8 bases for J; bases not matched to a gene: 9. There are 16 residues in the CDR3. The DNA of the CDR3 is TGTGCCACCAGCAGACATGCTGGGACAGGGCGCGAAAAACTGTTTTTT. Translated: CATSRHAGTGREKLFF.

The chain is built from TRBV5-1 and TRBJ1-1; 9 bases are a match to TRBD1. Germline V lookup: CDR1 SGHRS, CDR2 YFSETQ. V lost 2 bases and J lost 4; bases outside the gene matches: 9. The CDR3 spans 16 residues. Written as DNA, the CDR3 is TGCGCCAGCAGCTTACAGACAGGGGGACAGGGCACTGAAGCTTTCTTT. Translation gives CASSLQTGGQGTEAFF.

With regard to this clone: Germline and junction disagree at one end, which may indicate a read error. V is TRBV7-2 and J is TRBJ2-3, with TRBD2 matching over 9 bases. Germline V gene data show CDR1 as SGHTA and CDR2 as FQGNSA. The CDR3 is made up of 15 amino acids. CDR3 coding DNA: TGTGCCAGCAGATTAGCGGGGGTGAGCACAGATACGCAGTATTTT. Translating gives CASRLAGVSTDTQYF.

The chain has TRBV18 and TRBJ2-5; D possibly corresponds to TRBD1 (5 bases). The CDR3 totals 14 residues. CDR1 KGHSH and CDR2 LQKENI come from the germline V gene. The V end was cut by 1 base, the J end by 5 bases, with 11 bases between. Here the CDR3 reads CASSPQEGAETQYF. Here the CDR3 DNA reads TGTGCCAGCTCACCACAAGAAGGGGCTGAGACCCAGTACTTC.

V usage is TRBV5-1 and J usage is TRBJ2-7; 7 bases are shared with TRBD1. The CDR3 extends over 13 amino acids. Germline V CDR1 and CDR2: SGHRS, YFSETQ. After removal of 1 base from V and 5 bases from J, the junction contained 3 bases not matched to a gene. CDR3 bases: TGCGCCAGCAGCTTGATACAGGGGAACGAGCAGTACTTC. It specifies CASSLIQGNEQYF.

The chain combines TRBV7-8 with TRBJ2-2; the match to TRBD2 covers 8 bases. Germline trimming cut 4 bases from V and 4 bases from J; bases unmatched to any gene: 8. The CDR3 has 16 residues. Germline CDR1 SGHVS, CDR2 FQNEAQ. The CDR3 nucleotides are TGTGCCAGCAGCTCATATGGACTAGCTCTCACCGGGGAGCTGTTTTTT. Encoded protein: CASSSYGLALTGELFF.

The CDR3 loop reads CASSLWQGASYEQYF. The CDR3 DNA is TGTGCCAGCAGCTTGTGGCAGGGGGCCTCCTACGAGCAGTACTTC. V is TRBV5-8 and J is TRBJ2-7; the match to TRBD1 covers 8 bases. The CDR3 consists of 15 residues. With V trimmed by 1 base and J by 0 bases, 3 bases remained unmatched. CDR1 is SGHTS, CDR2 YDEGEE, per germline.

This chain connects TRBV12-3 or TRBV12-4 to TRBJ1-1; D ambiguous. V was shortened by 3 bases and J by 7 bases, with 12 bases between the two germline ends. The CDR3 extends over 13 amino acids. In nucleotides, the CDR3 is TGTGCCAGCAGTTTTCACAGCCCTCATGAAGCTTTCTTT. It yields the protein CASSFHSPHEAFF.